A single TCR beta chain is shown here with its context. Profiled with immunoSEQ multiplex PCR; TCRdb holds only in-frame clones, not every one. The table has 100,000 to 150,000 clones, roughly nine tenths seen once. The data were taken from a study of T cell responses to AZD1222 COVID-19 vaccine. V shed 2 bases and J shed 6 bases, with 14 bases lying between them. CDR3 length: 14 residues. The germline V gene encodes CDR1 MNHEY and CDR2 SVGEGT. The rearrangement uses TRBV6-2 or TRBV6-3 and TRBJ2-7, with TRBD1 as a possible D gene (5 bases). The sequence was collected from an adult in good health. The specimen comprised peripheral blood, sampled on day 0 of AZD1222 vaccination. The CDR3 sequence: CASSYIARVGEQYF. CDR3 in DNA: TGTGCCAGCAGTTACATCGCCAGGGTTGGCGAGCAGTACTTC.